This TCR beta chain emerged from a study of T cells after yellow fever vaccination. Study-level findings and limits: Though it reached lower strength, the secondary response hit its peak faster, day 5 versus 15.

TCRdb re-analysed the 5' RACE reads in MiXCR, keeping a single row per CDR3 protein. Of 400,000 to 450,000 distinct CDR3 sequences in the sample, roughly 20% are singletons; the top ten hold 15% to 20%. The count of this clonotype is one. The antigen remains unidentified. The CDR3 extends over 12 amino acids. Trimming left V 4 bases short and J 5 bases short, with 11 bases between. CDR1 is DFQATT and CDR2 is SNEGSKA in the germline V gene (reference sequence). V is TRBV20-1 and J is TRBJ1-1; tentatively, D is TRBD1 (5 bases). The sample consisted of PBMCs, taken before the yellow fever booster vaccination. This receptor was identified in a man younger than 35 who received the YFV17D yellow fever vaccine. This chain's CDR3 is CSAMYRSTEAFF. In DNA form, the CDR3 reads TGCAGTGCTATGTACAGGAGTACTGAAGCTTTCTTT.